This T cell receptor (beta chain) was sequenced during a study of T-cell memory formation after mild COVID-19. Study-wide results and limits: In pre-infection memory, a portion of responding clones appeared, which suggested that cross-reactive memory joined. Contracting CD4+ clones lay largely in CM and EM, with CD8+ ones residing in EMRA.

This clonotype was detected a few times. The antigen is unknown. The length of the CDR3 is 14 residues. Trimming removed 3 bases from V and 4 bases from J, with 15 bases in between. From germline, CDR1 is DFQATT and CDR2 SNEGSKA (reference sequence). Each CDR3 protein gets one entry after TCRdb re-called the 5' RACE reads with MiXCR. The sample carries roughly 340,000 distinct CDR3 sequences, about a sixth recorded once. This receptor was identified in a man between 18 and 29 years old who had mild COVID-19 (a few samples of this study predate the infection). Cell type and time point are not known. The material sequenced was PBMCs or a T cell subset sorted from them (not recorded which). This sequence joins TRBV20-1 and TRBJ2-5; D ambiguous. CDR3 coding DNA: TGCAGTGCTAGTTTGAGTAGGAGCCGAGAGACCCAGTACTTC. It is translated as CSASLSRSRETQYF.